This entry features one T cell receptor (beta chain) sequence. Trimming removed 1 base from V and 0 bases from J; junction bases left unmatched: 9. The CDR3 is made up of 19 amino acids. Germline V gene sequence: CDR1 SGHAT, CDR2 FQNNGV. In the study's own analysis: Nucleated cell number was recorded as an estimate derived from reference gene primer amplification. Clones were sequenced by immunoSEQ multiplex PCR, and TCRdb holds only the in-frame ones, with some missing. The V and J calls and clone size are taken from that table; D and trimming were inferred from the DNA. Found here are approximately 5,800 clones, around 83% of them singletons; the top ten hold 9.5% to 15%. The record originates from a study of blood T cell repertoires in COVID-19. Study background: The United States, Italy and Spain supplied acute and convalescent COVID-19 samples.

V usage is TRBV11-2 and J usage is TRBJ2-3; 11 bases are shared with TRBD2. Material for sequencing was peripheral blood. The sequence was obtained from a human donor with active COVID-19. The donor label of this sample is uncertain. The CDR3 region is CASSLVFASGGSSTDTQYF. DNA of the CDR3: TGTGCCAGCAGCTTAGTTTTTGCTAGCGGGGGGTCTAGCACAGATACGCAGTATTTT.